This is a list of T cell receptor beta chains from one sample in a study of T cell changes during pregnancy in multiple sclerosis. TCRdb's table, derived via immunoSEQ multiplex PCR, lists solely in-frame clones and lacks some. The sample yields around 70,000 clones, roughly 92% seen once. The sequenced sample was peripheral blood, obtained in the second trimester of pregnancy. The receptors derive from a female donor with multiple sclerosis, enrolled in a pregnancy study. Both conserved end residues are part of each CDR3. The D gene is left open where the match is weak. Size values are once, few and many counts, or a class for expanded clones, and some rows have none.

v_gene: TRBV5-6; j_gene: TRBJ2-1; d_gene: TRBD1; abundance: .; CDR3nt: TGTGCCAGCACCTTCGACAGGGCCTGGGACAATGAGCAGTTCTTC; CDR3aa: CASTFDRAWDNEQFF
v_gene: TRBV19; j_gene: TRBJ1-2; d_gene: .; abundance: few; CDR3nt: TGTGCCAGTAGTATGCAGACTCCCTATGGCTACACCTTC; CDR3aa: CASSMQTPYGYTF
v_gene: TRBV4-1; j_gene: TRBJ1-5; d_gene: TRBD1; abundance: .; CDR3nt: TGCGCCAGCAGCCAACCCGGACAGGGAAACCAGCCCCAGCATTTT; CDR3aa: CASSQPGQGNQPQHF
v_gene: TRBV19; j_gene: TRBJ1-1; d_gene: .; abundance: .; CDR3nt: TGTGCCAGTAGTTCGCGCCCAGGGGCGATGAACACTGAAGCTTTCTTT; CDR3aa: CASSSRPGAMNTEAFF
v_gene: TRBV7-3; j_gene: TRBJ2-3; d_gene: .; abundance: .; CDR3nt: TGTGCCAGCAGCTTACACAGGGATACAGATACGCAGTATTTT; CDR3aa: CASSLHRDTDTQYF
v_gene: TRBV28; j_gene: TRBJ2-1; d_gene: .; abundance: .; CDR3nt: TGTGCCACTCACCTTACAGTTAATGAGCAGTTCTTC; CDR3aa: CATHLTVNEQFF
v_gene: TRBV7-9; j_gene: TRBJ2-1; d_gene: TRBD2; abundance: .; CDR3nt: TGTGCCAGCAGCTCCCCAACCTTGACTAGCGCGGAGCAGTTCTTC; CDR3aa: CASSSPTLTSAEQFF
v_gene: TRBV6-5; j_gene: TRBJ1-1; d_gene: TRBD1; abundance: .; CDR3nt: TGTGCCAGCAGTGGGGGACAGGGGAACACTGAAGCTTTCTTT; CDR3aa: CASSGGQGNTEAFF
v_gene: TRBV2; j_gene: TRBJ1-1; d_gene: .; abundance: .; CDR3nt: TGTGCCAGCAGTGAAGTCTCGCGAGGACACGCGAACACTGAAGCTTTCTTT; CDR3aa: CASSEVSRGHANTEAFF
v_gene: TRBV15; j_gene: TRBJ1-1; d_gene: .; abundance: .; CDR3nt: TGTGCCACCTATGATCCGGGATCGGCCACTGAAGCTTTCTTT; CDR3aa: CATYDPGSATEAFF
v_gene: TRBV14; j_gene: TRBJ2-5; d_gene: TRBD1; abundance: .; CDR3nt: TGTGCCAGCAGCCAACCGGGACAGGGACCTTTATTGGGGACCCAGTACTTC; CDR3aa: CASSQPGQGPLLGTQYF
v_gene: TRBV28; j_gene: TRBJ2-5; d_gene: TRBD2; abundance: .; CDR3nt: TGTGCCAGCAGTCCCAGACTAGCGGGGGTTCAAGAGACCCAGTACTTC; CDR3aa: CASSPRLAGVQETQYF
v_gene: TRBV30; j_gene: TRBJ1-5; d_gene: .; abundance: .; CDR3nt: TGTGCCTGGAGTAAAGAGGTGACGGGGAGTCAGCCCCAGCATTTT; CDR3aa: CAWSKEVTGSQPQHF
v_gene: TRBV15; j_gene: TRBJ2-7; d_gene: TRBD2; abundance: few; CDR3nt: TGTGCCACCAGCAGAGATCGGGGCGGGAGTTACGAGCAGTACTTC; CDR3aa: CATSRDRGGSYEQYF
v_gene: TRBV4-1; j_gene: TRBJ1-2; d_gene: TRBD1; abundance: .; CDR3nt: TGCGCCAGCAGCCAAGCCCCGGGGGGACAGGGGGCTAACTATGGCTACACCTTC; CDR3aa: CASSQAPGGQGANYGYTF
v_gene: TRBV9; j_gene: TRBJ1-2; d_gene: .; abundance: few; CDR3nt: TGTGCCAGCAGCGCAAATAGTTGGGGGGATCAGGATGGCTACACCTTC; CDR3aa: CASSANSWGDQDGYTF
v_gene: TRBV27; j_gene: TRBJ1-1; d_gene: TRBD1; abundance: .; CDR3nt: TGTGCCAGCAGTTTACGGCAGGGGGTCCCTGAAGCTTTCTTT; CDR3aa: CASSLRQGVPEAFF
v_gene: TRBV28; j_gene: TRBJ2-1; d_gene: TRBD2; abundance: .; CDR3nt: TGTGCCAGCAGTTTTTCTAGCGGGAGGGTCTACAATGAGCAGTTCTTC; CDR3aa: CASSFSSGRVYNEQFF
v_gene: TRBV5-5; j_gene: TRBJ2-1; d_gene: TRBD2; abundance: .; CDR3nt: TGTGCCAGCAGCTTGGGGGTTGGCGGGAGTCTGTACAATGAGCAGTTCTTC; CDR3aa: CASSLGVGGSLYNEQFF
v_gene: TRBV6-6; j_gene: TRBJ1-3; d_gene: .; abundance: .; CDR3nt: TGTGCCAGCAGTTACTTGACAGGCTCTGGAAACACCATATATTTT; CDR3aa: CASSYLTGSGNTIYF
v_gene: TRBV5-1; j_gene: TRBJ2-5; d_gene: .; abundance: .; CDR3nt: TGCGCCAGCAGCTTGCGGGGTCTTCCCCAAGAGACCCAGTACTTC; CDR3aa: CASSLRGLPQETQYF
v_gene: TRBV2; j_gene: TRBJ2-7; d_gene: .; abundance: once; CDR3nt: TGTGCCAGCGGAGACAGGTTAGACTACGAGCAGTACTTC; CDR3aa: CASGDRLDYEQYF
v_gene: TRBV10-3; j_gene: TRBJ1-5; d_gene: .; abundance: few; CDR3nt: TGTGCCATCGGAGGGACCAATCAGCCCCAGCATTTT; CDR3aa: CAIGGTNQPQHF
v_gene: TRBV19; j_gene: TRBJ2-2; d_gene: TRBD1; abundance: .; CDR3nt: TGTGCCAGTAGAGCCTCGGGACAGACTAACACCGGGGAGCTGTTTTTT; CDR3aa: CASRASGQTNTGELFF
v_gene: TRBV6-5; j_gene: TRBJ2-3; d_gene: TRBD1; abundance: .; CDR3nt: TGTGCCAGCAGTCGAGGGACAGGCCCCACAGATACGCAGTATTTT; CDR3aa: CASSRGTGPTDTQYF
v_gene: TRBV6-5; j_gene: TRBJ2-7; d_gene: TRBD1; abundance: .; CDR3nt: TGTGCCAGCAGTTACTCGCTCGGGACAGGCTACGAGCAGTACTTC; CDR3aa: CASSYSLGTGYEQYF
v_gene: TRBV15; j_gene: TRBJ2-1; d_gene: .; abundance: .; CDR3nt: TGTGCCACCAGCAGAGATTATCAGGGGCTCGGCAATGAGCAGTTCTTC; CDR3aa: CATSRDYQGLGNEQFF
v_gene: TRBV27; j_gene: TRBJ2-6; d_gene: TRBD1; abundance: .; CDR3nt: TGTGCCAGTGGGACAGGGGTTAGGTCTGGGGCCAACGTCCTGACTTTC; CDR3aa: CASGTGVRSGANVLTF
v_gene: TRBV6-1; j_gene: TRBJ2-6; d_gene: .; abundance: .; CDR3nt: TGTGCCAGCGTGGGGCCCGGGGGGGCCAACGTCCTGACTTTC; CDR3aa: CASVGPGGANVLTF
v_gene: TRBV7-8; j_gene: TRBJ1-2; d_gene: .; abundance: .; CDR3nt: TGTGCCAGCAGCTTAGGGGCATCGGACTATGGCTACACCTTC; CDR3aa: CASSLGASDYGYTF
v_gene: TRBV10-2; j_gene: TRBJ2-5; d_gene: TRBD1; abundance: .; CDR3nt: TGCGCCAGCAGTGAGCCGACAGGGACGCAAGAGACCCAGTACTTC; CDR3aa: CASSEPTGTQETQYF
v_gene: TRBV5-6; j_gene: TRBJ2-7; d_gene: .; abundance: .; CDR3nt: TGTGCCAGCAGCTTGGGAGGAAGCTCCTACGAGCAGTACTTC; CDR3aa: CASSLGGSSYEQYF
v_gene: TRBV18; j_gene: TRBJ2-2; d_gene: TRBD2; abundance: .; CDR3nt: TGTGCCAGCTCGCAATCTCTAGCGGCGCTCACCGGGGAGCTGTTTTTT; CDR3aa: CASSQSLAALTGELFF
v_gene: TRBV11-2; j_gene: TRBJ2-3; d_gene: .; abundance: once; CDR3nt: TGTGCCAGCAGCCAACGGGGGGCCGGGACCTTGGATACGCAGTATTTT; CDR3aa: CASSQRGAGTLDTQYF
v_gene: TRBV23-1; j_gene: TRBJ1-6; d_gene: .; abundance: .; CDR3nt: TGCGCCAGCACCTATGACAGCGTTTTATCACCCCTCCACTTT; CDR3aa: CASTYDSVLSPLHF
v_gene: TRBV14; j_gene: TRBJ2-3; d_gene: .; abundance: .; CDR3nt: TGTGCCAGCAGCGATCGACAGGCCACAGATACGCAGTATTTT; CDR3aa: CASSDRQATDTQYF
v_gene: TRBV25-1; j_gene: TRBJ1-5; d_gene: .; abundance: .; CDR3nt: TGTGCCAGCAGTGATGACGGGGATCAGCCCCAGCATTTT; CDR3aa: CASSDDGDQPQHF
v_gene: TRBV2; j_gene: TRBJ1-5; d_gene: TRBD1; abundance: .; CDR3nt: TGTGCCAGCAAGTCGGACAGGGCCGGGCAGCCCCAGCATTTT; CDR3aa: CASKSDRAGQPQHF
v_gene: TRBV27; j_gene: TRBJ1-4; d_gene: TRBD1; abundance: .; CDR3nt: TGTGCCAGCAGTTCTACCTGGGACAGAACTAATGAAAAACTGTTTTTT; CDR3aa: CASSSTWDRTNEKLFF
v_gene: TRBV27; j_gene: TRBJ1-1; d_gene: .; abundance: .; CDR3nt: TGTGCCAGCAGTCGGGACACAACTGAAGCTTTCTTT; CDR3aa: CASSRDTTEAFF
v_gene: TRBV12-5; j_gene: TRBJ2-3; d_gene: .; abundance: .; CDR3nt: TGTGCTAGTGGCCTTGGGACTTTCCAGAGAGATACGCAGTATTTT; CDR3aa: CASGLGTFQRDTQYF
v_gene: TRBV5-5; j_gene: TRBJ1-3; d_gene: .; abundance: .; CDR3nt: TGTGCCAGCAGCTTGCCTCAGTACTCTGGAAACACCATATATTTT; CDR3aa: CASSLPQYSGNTIYF
v_gene: TRBV5-1; j_gene: TRBJ1-1; d_gene: TRBD1; abundance: .; CDR3nt: TGCGCCAGCAGCGACGTCCCGGGACAGGGAAGGGGGAACACTGAAGCTTTCTTT; CDR3aa: CASSDVPGQGRGNTEAFF
v_gene: TRBV29-1; j_gene: TRBJ2-5; d_gene: .; abundance: .; CDR3nt: TGCAGCGTTGAAAGGATGGGCAGGGAGACCCAGTACTTC; CDR3aa: CSVERMGRETQYF
v_gene: TRBV27; j_gene: TRBJ2-7; d_gene: TRBD1; abundance: once; CDR3nt: TGTGCCAGCACCTCACTCGACAGGGGTTCTTACGAGCAGTACTTC; CDR3aa: CASTSLDRGSYEQYF
v_gene: TRBV23-1; j_gene: TRBJ2-7; d_gene: TRBD2; abundance: .; CDR3nt: TGCGCCAGCAGTCGCTTGGGAGGGTCCTACGAGCAGTACTTC; CDR3aa: CASSRLGGSYEQYF
v_gene: TRBV28; j_gene: TRBJ1-1; d_gene: .; abundance: .; CDR3nt: TGTGCCAGCAGTCGTGGACAATCGAACACTGAAGCTTTCTTT; CDR3aa: CASSRGQSNTEAFF
v_gene: TRBV19; j_gene: TRBJ2-5; d_gene: TRBD1; abundance: .; CDR3nt: TGTGCCAGTAGTCTGACAGGGGTTGGGGAGACCCAGTACTTC; CDR3aa: CASSLTGVGETQYF
v_gene: TRBV9; j_gene: TRBJ2-5; d_gene: TRBD2; abundance: .; CDR3nt: TGTGCCAGCAGCGAGGGGACTAGCGGGGCCTTAGAGACCCAGTACTTC; CDR3aa: CASSEGTSGALETQYF
v_gene: TRBV6-5; j_gene: TRBJ1-1; d_gene: TRBD1; abundance: .; CDR3nt: TGTGCCAGCAGTTGGGGACAGAACATGAACACTGAAGCTTTCTTT; CDR3aa: CASSWGQNMNTEAFF
v_gene: TRBV5-1; j_gene: TRBJ2-1; d_gene: .; abundance: .; CDR3nt: TGCGCCAGCAGCTTAGACAGAAATGAGCAGTTCTTC; CDR3aa: CASSLDRNEQFF
v_gene: TRBV11-2; j_gene: TRBJ2-7; d_gene: TRBD2; abundance: .; CDR3nt: TGTGCCAGCAGCTTATTGGGACTAGCGGGAACCTACGAGCAGTACTTC; CDR3aa: CASSLLGLAGTYEQYF